These 26 T cell receptor beta chains were all obtained from the same sample, sequenced in a study of blood T cells in healthy people across ages. A second roughly 6 to 12 cycle PCR used barcoded and J-beta primers. A single record per CDR3 protein comes from TCRdb applying MiXCR to the 5' RACE reads. The profile covers roughly 2 million distinct CDR3 sequences, with around 50% appearing a single time and 2.1% taken by the ten largest. Material: blood. The receptor set was obtained from a middle-aged woman in good health.

As regards this clonotype: A read error may produce the germline difference seen at one junction end. The rearrangement joins TRBV7-9 to TRBJ1-6; D is perhaps TRBD1 (6 bases). Germline V gene sequence: CDR1 SEHNR, CDR2 FQNEAQ (reference sequence). The CDR3 loop spans 14 amino acids. The CDR3: CTSSLGGSGSPLHF. The CDR3, as DNA: TGTACCAGCAGCTTAGGGGGTTCTGGCTCACCCCTCCACTTT.

This clonotype was seen more than once but under ten times. The rearrangement links TRBV5-1 to TRBJ2-3; weak D call: TRBD2 (6 bases). The germline V and J ends were trimmed by 1 base and 5 bases, with 11 bases remaining between them. The CDR3 is 14 amino acids. Germline CDR1 and CDR2: SGHRS and YFSETQ. For the CDR3, the DNA is TGCGCCAGCAGCTTGACTAGCTTGGGAGATACGCAGTATTTT. Amino acids: CASSLTSLGDTQYF. The full variable domain, its missing parts supplied by reference TRBV5-1 and TRBJ2-3, is KAGVTQTPRYLIKTRGQQVTLSCSPISGHRSVSWYQQTPGQGLQFLFEYFSETQRNKGNFPGRFSGRQFSNSRSEMNVSTLELGDSALYLCASSLTSLGDTQYFGPGTRLTVL.

This clonotype was seen only a few times. The J gene is TRBJ2-5, the V gene TRBV6-1; D may be TRBD2 (6 bases). Germline V lookup: CDR1 MNHNS, CDR2 SASEGT. CDR3 length equals 16 residues. V gave up 2 bases and J gave up 3 bases, with 16 bases separating them. CDR3 amino acids: CASSEKLGGVKETQYF. In DNA form, the CDR3 reads TGTGCCAGCAGTGAAAAACTTGGCGGGGTTAAAGAGACCCAGTACTTC.

This clonotype was picked up a small number of times. The V and J genes are TRBV5-6 and TRBJ2-1; 9 positions agree with TRBD2. V shed 0 bases and J 0 bases; nucleotides not matched to a gene: 1. The CDR3 runs to 16 residues. The germline CDR1 and CDR2 sequences are SGHDT and YYEEEE. The CDR3 DNA follows: TGTGCCAGCAGCTTGGAACTAGCGGGCTCCTACAATGAGCAGTTCTTC. Translating it yields CASSLELAGSYNEQFF.

The chain has TRBV2 and TRBJ2-6; D gene ambiguous. The V end lost 6 bases, the J end lost 0 bases, and 12 bases lay between the germline ends. The CDR3 length is 16 residues. CDR1 and CDR2 from the germline V gene are SNHLY and FYNNEI. The CDR3 reads CASSLTEISGANVLTF. The DNA of the CDR3 is TGTGCCAGCAGCCTTACAGAGATCTCTGGGGCCAACGTCCTGACTTTC.

A few counts support this clonotype. This chain uses TRBV25-1 with TRBJ2-5; TRBD1 matches 10 bases. This CDR3 is 16 amino acids long. V dropped 7 bases and J dropped 5; count of bases not matched to a gene: 13. The germline V gene encodes CDR1 MGHDK and CDR2 SYGVNS. CDR3 nucleotides: TGTGCCAGCACCCAAACCGGGACAGGGGATAGGGAGACCCAGTACTTC. Translating gives CASTQTGTGDRETQYF. Combining the CDR3 with reference TRBV25-1 and TRBJ2-5 gives the whole variable domain EADIYQTPRYLVIGTGKKITLECSQTMGHDKMYWYQQDPGMELHLIHYSYGVNSTEKGDLSSESTVSRIRTEHFPLTLESARPSHTSQYLCASTQTGTGDRETQYFGPGTRLLVL.

This clonotype was seen a few times. J is TRBJ1-2 and V is TRBV11-2, with 7 bases lining up with TRBD1. The CDR3 runs 12 residues. V lost 5 bases and J lost 8; bases outside the gene matches: 5. Germline V CDR1 and CDR2: SGHAT, FQNNGV. CDR3 DNA sequence: TGTGCCAGCAGCCAGACAGGGTGGGGCTACACCTTC. Encoded protein: CASSQTGWGYTF.

In this sample, this clonotype turned up a few times. This rearrangement joins TRBV13 to TRBJ1-2, with TRBD1 as a possible D gene (5 bases). The length of the CDR3 is 14 residues. The V gene's germline CDR1 is PRHDT and CDR2 FYEKMQ (reference sequence). V was clipped by 6 bases and J by 1 base, with 12 bases between them. The CDR3 region has the DNA TGTGCCAGCAGTTCAAGGGGTCTTAACTATGGCTACACCTTC. As protein: CASSSRGLNYGYTF.

V gene TRBV10-3 combines with J gene TRBJ1-2; D is perhaps TRBD1 (5 bases). CDR3 length: 13 amino acids. Trimming left V 3 bases short and J 2 bases short, with 7 bases between. Germline V gene sequence: CDR1 ENHRY, CDR2 SYGVKD. CDR3 DNA sequence: TGTGCCATCAGTGACAGACAGAACTATGGCTACACCTTC. This sequence encodes CAISDRQNYGYTF.

The V and J genes are TRBV25-1 and TRBJ1-5, with D possibly being TRBD1 (6 bases). Trimming removed 9 bases at V and 5 bases at J, with 29 bases between. Germline CDR1 reads MGHDK; CDR2 reads SYGVNS. The length of the CDR3 is 18 residues. The CDR3 sequence: CASTKKGQGFPIDQPQHF. In DNA, the CDR3 is TGTGCCAGTACCAAAAAGGGCCAGGGGTTCCCAATAGATCAGCCCCAGCATTTT.

V and J are TRBV12-5 and TRBJ1-2, with D possibly being TRBD1 (5 bases). V lost 7 bases, J lost 0 bases, and 24 bases lay in between. This CDR3 spans 18 amino acids. CDR1 and CDR2 (germline): LGHNT, FRNRAP. The DNA of the CDR3 is TGTGCTAGTGCCTCTGGTAACGGGAGACAGACATCTAACTATGGCTACACCTTC. Encoded protein: CASASGNGRQTSNYGYTF.

The table lists this clonotype with a few counts. J is TRBJ2-1 and V is TRBV20-1, with D unresolved. Germline assignment: CDR1 DFQATT and CDR2 SNEGSKA (reference sequence). The CDR3 spans 17 residues. V was cut by 0 bases and J by 0 bases, with 15 bases left in between. CDR3 DNA sequence: TGCAGTGCTAGAGATCCTCGAAGCCCCTTCTCCTACAATGAGCAGTTCTTC. It specifies CSARDPRSPFSYNEQFF.

There are a few counts of this clonotype. The rearrangement joins TRBV28 to TRBJ1-2; D might be TRBD1 (6 bases). Trimming took off 6 bases at V and 4 bases at J, with 21 bases between the two ends. This CDR3 contains 16 residues. Germline values: CDR1 MDHEN, CDR2 SYDVKM. The CDR3 DNA follows: TGTGCCAGCAGCTCCCCTCCCCCTACAGGGTTCTATGGCTACACCTTC. Translated: CASSSPPPTGFYGYTF.

This chain joins TRBV7-9 and TRBJ2-5; no clear D gene. Germline V gene data show CDR1 as SEHNR and CDR2 as FQNEAQ (reference sequence). V gave up 4 bases and J gave up 2 bases, with 8 bases separating them. The CDR3 is 13 amino acids. The CDR3: CASSWMGQETQYF. Here the CDR3 DNA reads TGTGCCAGCAGCTGGATGGGGCAAGAGACCCAGTACTTC. Full variable domain (outside the CDR3, taken from reference TRBV7-9 and TRBJ2-5): DTGVSQNPRHKITKRGQNVTFRCDPISEHNRLYWYRQTLGQGPEFLTYFQNEAQLEKSRLLSDRFSAERPKGSFSTLEIQRTEQGDSAMYLCASSWMGQETQYFGPGTRLLVL.

This sequence joins TRBV25-1 and TRBJ2-6; 7 bases line up with TRBD2. The J segment lost 0 bases and the V segment lost 6 bases, leaving 11 bases of the junction unmatched. Germline lookup yields CDR1 MGHDK and CDR2 SYGVNS. This CDR3 is 18 amino acids long. CDR3 in amino acids: CASSAMGGGTSGANVLTF. For the CDR3, the DNA is TGTGCCAGCAGCGCCATGGGGGGGGGAACCTCTGGGGCCAACGTCCTGACTTTC.

The rearrangement joins TRBV5-8 to TRBJ2-3; 8 nucleotides match TRBD1. Trimming took 3 bases from V and 3 from J; bases not matched to a gene: 9. The CDR3 length is 16 residues. From germline, CDR1 is SGHTS and CDR2 YDEGEE. The CDR3: CASSSPGQGLTDTQYF. Here the CDR3 DNA reads TGTGCCAGCAGCTCCCCTGGACAGGGTCTAACAGATACGCAGTATTTT.

The genes are TRBV3-1 and TRBJ2-3; D may match TRBD1 or TRBD2 (6 bases each). This CDR3 has 13 amino acids. V gave up 0 bases and J gave up 8 bases, with 9 bases separating them. Per the germline V gene, CDR1 is LGHDT and CDR2 is YNNKEL (reference sequence). The CDR3 region is CASSQDGGGTQYF. In DNA form, the CDR3 reads TGTGCCAGCAGCCAAGACGGAGGGGGTACGCAGTATTTT.

This clonotype showed up just a few times. The chain couples TRBV27 to TRBJ2-3; TRBD1 might be the D (5 bases). This CDR3 is 14 amino acids long. The V end was cut by 3 bases, the J end by 4 bases, with 11 bases between. From germline, CDR1 is MNHEY and CDR2 SMNVEV (reference sequence). CDR3 residues: CASSLSRAADTQYF. The CDR3 coding sequence is TGTGCCAGCAGTTTGTCCAGGGCGGCAGATACGCAGTATTTT.

The chain uses TRBV10-3 and TRBJ1-5; the D is unclear. Germline assignment: CDR1 ENHRY and CDR2 SYGVKD. The CDR3 is 14 amino acids. V dropped 6 bases and J dropped 4 bases, with 13 bases sitting between them. The CDR3 reads CAIREEVGNQPQHF. Written as DNA, the CDR3 is TGTGCCATCAGGGAGGAGGTAGGAAATCAGCCCCAGCATTTT.

The chain recombines TRBV18 with TRBJ2-6, with unresolved D. The germline V gene has CDR1 KGHSH and CDR2 LQKENI. Trimming took 0 bases from V and 0 from J, leaving 6 bases between them. The CDR3 is 16 residues long. CDR3 protein: CASSPPGNSGANVLTF. The CDR3 region has the DNA TGTGCCAGCTCACCACCAGGTAACTCTGGGGCCAACGTCCTGACTTTC.

About this clonotype itself: One end of the junction does not line up with germline, which may come from a read error. This chain connects TRBV11-2 to TRBJ2-7; D not resolved. This CDR3 is 14 amino acids long. Germline CDR1 reads SGHAT; CDR2 reads FQNNGV. In DNA, the CDR3 is TGTGCCAGCAGCTTAGGAGGTTTCTCCTGCGAGCAGTACTTC. Translation gives CASSLGGFSCEQYF.

The gene calls are TRBV20-1 and TRBJ2-1; tentatively, D is TRBD2 (5 bases). V lost 3 bases and J lost 7, with 10 bases in between. From germline, CDR1 is DFQATT and CDR2 SNEGSKA (reference sequence). This CDR3 region has 12 residues. This CDR3 reads CSASAGENEQFF. The CDR3 DNA reads TGCAGTGCTAGTGCGGGTGAGAATGAGCAGTTCTTC.

The rearrangement uses TRBV7-6 and TRBJ1-6, with 10 bases aligning to TRBD1. V shed 2 bases and J 10 bases; nucleotides not matched to a gene: 11. This CDR3 has 17 residues. Germline CDR1 and CDR2: SGHVS and FNYEAQ. The CDR3 DNA follows: TGTGCCAGCAGCTTACGAAGTGACAGGGGGCGCGGATCACCCCTCCACTTT. It codes for CASSLRSDRGRGSPLHF.

Note on this clonotype: At one end, the junction sequence differs from germline, possibly due to a read error. The gene calls are TRBV12-3 or TRBV12-4 and TRBJ2-3; 7 bases map to TRBD1. The length of the CDR3 is 17 residues. The CDR3 here is CASSRPYGQEDTGTQYF. CDR3 bases: TGTGCCAGCAGCCGACCCTACGGACAGGAGGACACAGGTACGCAGTATTTT.

In this sample, this clonotype turned up a few times. One end of the junction fails to match germline, which may point to a read error. V and J are TRBV7-2 and TRBJ2-3; 7 bases align to TRBD2. CDR1 and CDR2 (germline): SGHTA, FQGNSA. This CDR3 is 17 amino acids long. CDR3 protein: CASSLRDYLMTTDTQYF. In nucleotides, the CDR3 is TGTGCCAGTAGCTTAAGGGACTACCTAATGACCACAGATACGCAGTATTTT. Filled out from reference TRBV7-2 and TRBJ2-3, the complete variable domain reads GAGVSQSPSNKVTEKGKDVELRCDPISGHTALYWYRQSLGQGLEFLIYFQGNSAPDKSGLPSDRFSAERTGGSVSTLTIQRTQQEDSAVYLCASSLRDYLMTTDTQYFGPGTRLTVL.

The J gene is TRBJ1-2, the V gene TRBV3-1; D uncertain. The CDR3 extends over 13 amino acids. Germline values: CDR1 LGHDT, CDR2 YNNKEL (reference sequence). V was cut by 0 bases and J by 6 bases, with 8 bases left in between. For the CDR3, the DNA is TGTGCCAGCAGCCAAGATGCCCCGAATGGCTACACCTTC. Translating gives CASSQDAPNGYTF.